These 28 T cell receptor beta chains came from one sample sequenced in a study of blood T cell repertoires in COVID-19. The table came from immunoSEQ multiplex PCR; TCRdb's copy has only in-frame clones and leaves some out. The data show 310,000 or so clones, 89% seen once. Sequences were obtained from PBMCs or T cells enriched from blood (not recorded which). All receptors derive from a woman between 40 and 50 years old who had recovered from COVID-19.

The chain recombines TRBV19 with TRBJ2-5; 8 positions match TRBD1. Germline CDR1 is LNHDA and CDR2 is SQIVND (reference sequence). The V segment lost 1 base and the J segment 4 bases; nucleotides outside the gene matches: 8. The CDR3 length is 16 residues. CDR3 in amino acids: CASSIVGQDYGETQYF. CDR3 DNA sequence: TGTGCCAGTAGTATAGTGGGACAGGACTATGGAGAGACCCAGTACTTC.

J is TRBJ1-5 and V is TRBV27; D is unclear. The CDR3 contains 14 residues. V lost 3 bases, J lost 0 bases, and 6 bases lay in between. CDR1 MNHEY and CDR2 SMNVEV come from the germline V gene (reference sequence). The CDR3 loop reads CASSLTGSNQPQHF. In nucleotides, the CDR3 is TGTGCCAGCAGTTTGACGGGTAGCAATCAGCCCCAGCATTTT.

The J gene is TRBJ1-5, the V gene TRBV30, with D possibly matching TRBD1 (5 bases). V was trimmed by 2 bases and J by 3 bases, leaving 14 bases between them. The CDR3 extends over 15 amino acids. Germline CDR1 and CDR2: GTSNPN and SVGIG (reference sequence). CDR3 sequence (DNA): TGTGCCTGGAGTTTGGGGGGGGATTTCAATCAGCCCCAGCATTTT. Amino acid sequence: CAWSLGGDFNQPQHF.

For the CDR3, the DNA is TGCAGCGTCGGGGATTGGGCTTTCTTT. Encoded protein: CSVGDWAFF. The chain uses TRBV29-1 and TRBJ1-1; D call uncertain. The V end lost 6 bases, the J end lost 11 bases, and 10 bases lay between the germline ends. Per germline, CDR1 SQVTM and CDR2 ANQGSEA. The CDR3 has 9 residues.

The chain couples TRBV7-3 to TRBJ2-3; 8 bases line up with TRBD2. CDR3 length equals 14 residues. The germline gives CDR1 SGHTA, CDR2 FQGTGA. Germline trimming cut 6 bases from V and 4 bases from J; bases unmatched to any gene: 6. CDR3 DNA sequence: TGTGCCAGCAGTTCGGGACTAGGCCCAGATACGCAGTATTTT. Translating it yields CASSSGLGPDTQYF.

This chain joins TRBV10-2 and TRBJ1-6, with D unresolved. CDR3 length equals 14 residues. Germline-derived CDR1 and CDR2 are WSHSY and SAAADI. V was trimmed by 6 bases and J by 2 bases, leaving 8 bases between them. CDR3 amino acids: CASRARAYNSPLHF. CDR3 bases: TGCGCCAGCAGGGCGAGGGCCTATAATTCACCCCTCCACTTT.

CDR3 loop: CATSRERASGRFEQYF. Here the CDR3 DNA reads TGTGCCACCAGCAGAGAACGGGCTAGCGGGAGATTCGAGCAGTACTTC. The chain links TRBV15 to TRBJ2-7, with TRBD2 matching over 10 bases. The CDR3 contains 16 residues. The junction had 8 bases not matched to a gene; V was cut back by 0 bases and J by 6 bases. CDR1 LNHNV and CDR2 YYDKDF come from the germline V gene (reference sequence).

This chain connects TRBV15 to TRBJ2-1; D gene unclear. The CDR3 sequence is 15 residues long. V dropped 0 bases and J dropped 3 bases, with 9 bases sitting between them. Germline CDR1 LNHNV, CDR2 YYDKDF (reference sequence). DNA of the CDR3: TGTGCCACCAGCAGAGATGGGCTCAGCTACAATGAGCAGTTCTTC. Its translation is CATSRDGLSYNEQFF.

CDR3 sequence: CASSRGRAGGRETQYF. The DNA for the CDR3 is TGTGCCAGCAGTAGAGGAAGGGCGGGGGGGCGAGAGACCCAGTACTTC. V is TRBV6-2 or TRBV6-3 and J is TRBJ2-5, with 9 bases aligning to TRBD2. The CDR3 sequence is 16 residues long. Germline V CDR1 and CDR2: MNHEY, SVGEGT. V gave up 5 bases and J gave up 4 bases; unmatched junction bases: 11.

In this sample, this clone turned up once. The chain carries TRBV12-3 or TRBV12-4 and TRBJ2-2; D may be TRBD1 (6 bases). Deletions cut 7 bases from V and 6 bases from J, with 9 bases between. The CDR3 length is 12 residues. The CDR3 loop reads CASNRVAGELFF. In DNA form, the CDR3 reads TGTGCCAGCAACAGGGTGGCCGGGGAGCTGTTTTTT.

This chain connects TRBV28 to TRBJ2-3; 8 nucleotides match TRBD2. V shed 5 bases and J 2 bases; nucleotides not matched to a gene: 12. Germline lookup yields CDR1 MDHEN and CDR2 SYDVKM. The CDR3 has 17 residues. The CDR3 region is CASSPLESGGNTDTQYF. The CDR3 nucleotides read TGTGCCAGCAGTCCCCTAGAGAGCGGGGGAAACACAGATACGCAGTATTTT.

On this clone: The same CDR3 arises from other DNA sequences in this sample as well. This rearrangement joins TRBV7-2 to TRBJ2-7; D may be TRBD1 (6 bases). The germline V gene encodes CDR1 SGHTA and CDR2 FQGNSA. V lost 0 bases and J lost 6, with 9 bases in between. The CDR3 totals 13 residues. The CDR3 here is CASSLAGAREQYF. The CDR3 nucleotides read TGTGCCAGCAGCTTAGCGGGGGCGCGCGAGCAGTACTTC.

The V call is TRBV11-1, the J call TRBJ2-7; tentative D call: TRBD1 (6 bases). Germline-derived CDR1 and CDR2 are SGHAT and FQDESV (reference sequence). The CDR3 extends over 15 amino acids. V was shortened by 3 bases and J by 4 bases, with 16 bases between the two germline ends. CDR3 region: CASSLTAGDTYEQYF. The CDR3 DNA reads TGTGCCAGCAGCTTGACCGCAGGGGATACGTACGAGCAGTACTTC.

The V gene is TRBV2, the J gene TRBJ2-7, with 8 nucleotides matching TRBD2. Per the germline V gene, CDR1 is SNHLY and CDR2 is FYNNEI. The CDR3 is made up of 14 amino acids. Trimming cost V 8 bases and J 2 bases; bases outside gene matches: 8. The CDR3 DNA is TGTGCCAGCGGTCGCGGGGGGCTCCCCTACGAGCAGTACTTC. This gives the protein CASGRGGLPYEQYF. The variable domain in full, completed from reference TRBV2 and TRBJ2-7, reads EPEVTQTPSHQVTQMGQEVILRCVPISNHLYFYWYRQILGQKVEFLVSFYNNEISEKSEIFDDQFSVERPDGSNFTLKIRSTKLEDSAMYFCASGRGGLPYEQYFGPGTRLTVT.

This rearrangement joins TRBV29-1 to TRBJ1-2, with TRBD1 identical over 7 bases. The germline V gene encodes CDR1 SQVTM and CDR2 ANQGSEA. The CDR3 is 15 residues long. Trimming removed 7 bases from V and 4 bases from J; junction bases left unmatched: 15. CDR3 amino acids: CSDFNRGSLGYGYTF. CDR3 sequence (DNA): TGCAGCGACTTTAACAGGGGTTCATTGGGCTATGGCTACACCTTC. Based on the CDR3 plus reference TRBV29-1 and TRBJ1-2, the full variable domain is SAVISQKPSRDICQRGTSLTIQCQVDSQVTMMFWYRQQPGQSLTLIATANQGSEATYESGFVIDKFPISRPNLTFSTLTVSNMSPEDSSIYLCSDFNRGSLGYGYTFGSGTRLTVV.

This clone was observed once. The chain uses TRBV15 and TRBJ1-6; D remains ambiguous. Trimming took 7 bases from V and 5 from J, leaving 12 bases between them. Germline assignment: CDR1 LNHNV and CDR2 YYDKDF (reference sequence). There are 14 residues in the CDR3. CDR3 DNA: TGTGCCACCACCCCTGGCAGAAATAATTCACCCCTCCACTTT. This codes for CATTPGRNNSPLHF.

The chain couples TRBV4-2 to TRBJ2-2; possibly TRBD1 for D (6 bases). Germline CDR1 and CDR2: LGHNA and YNFKEQ. V lost 0 bases to trimming and J lost 2 bases, with 16 bases between them. This CDR3 spans 18 amino acids. This CDR3 reads CASSQDHGTPGNTGELFF. The DNA for the CDR3 is TGTGCCAGCAGCCAAGATCATGGGACACCGGGCAACACCGGGGAGCTGTTTTTT.

CDR3 in amino acids: CASSPLLGTAQYF. CDR3 DNA: TGTGCCAGCAGCCCCCTCCTAGGTACGGCCCAGTACTTC. The chain couples TRBV3-1 (or the pseudogene TRBV3-2) to TRBJ2-5; the D is unclear. This CDR3 is 13 amino acids long. V was clipped by 4 bases and J by 9 bases, with 15 bases between them. Per the germline V gene, CDR1 is LGHDT and CDR2 is YNNKEL (reference sequence).

CDR3 protein: CAWSGFGGGGYTF. Here the CDR3 DNA reads TGTGCCTGGAGTGGGTTCGGGGGGGGAGGCTACACCTTC. The gene calls are TRBV30 and TRBJ1-2; D possibly corresponds to TRBD1 (5 bases). Trimming pared 1 base from V and 8 bases from J, leaving 14 bases between. Germline V gene lookup returns CDR1 GTSNPN and CDR2 SVGIG (reference sequence). The CDR3 totals 13 residues.

This chain uses TRBV6-1 with TRBJ2-7; 9 bases are a match to TRBD2. With V trimmed by 4 bases and J by 0 bases, 7 bases remained unmatched. The CDR3 totals 16 residues. CDR1 MNHNS and CDR2 SASEGT come from the germline V gene. The CDR3 nucleotides read TGTGCCAGCAGTGCCAGGCTAGCGGGGCTCTCCTACGAGCAGTACTTC. It translates to CASSARLAGLSYEQYF.

The V and J genes are TRBV5-1 and TRBJ2-1; D might be TRBD2 (5 bases). Germline V gene sequence: CDR1 SGHRS, CDR2 YFSETQ. The V and J ends lost 4 bases and 4 bases respectively, with 12 bases between them. This CDR3 has 14 amino acids. CDR3 protein: CASSPEGYYNEQFF. CDR3 nucleotides: TGCGCCAGCAGCCCCGAGGGTTATTACAATGAGCAGTTCTTC. The whole variable domain, remainder taken from reference TRBV5-1 and TRBJ2-1, is KAGVTQTPRYLIKTRGQQVTLSCSPISGHRSVSWYQQTPGQGLQFLFEYFSETQRNKGNFPGRFSGRQFSNSRSEMNVSTLELGDSALYLCASSPEGYYNEQFFGPGTRLTVL.

This chain uses TRBV27 with TRBJ2-1; 11 bases map to TRBD2. V was pared by 2 bases and J by 6 bases, with 3 bases of the junction left unmatched. Germline loops: CDR1 MNHEY, CDR2 SMNVEV (reference sequence). The CDR3 has 15 amino acids. CDR3 amino acids: CASSLNSGRANEQFF. CDR3 nucleotide sequence: TGTGCCAGCAGTTTAAATAGCGGGAGGGCCAATGAGCAGTTCTTC.

V and J are TRBV4-1 and TRBJ1-5; D call uncertain. The CDR3 has 15 residues. The germline CDR1 and CDR2 sequences are MGHRA and YSYEKL. Trimming took off 1 base at V and 6 bases at J, with 13 bases between the two ends. In DNA form, the CDR3 reads TGCGCCAGCAGCCAAGGTTCCGGGTTGGGTCAGCCCCAGCATTTT. Encoded protein: CASSQGSGLGQPQHF.

V and J are TRBV7-9 and TRBJ2-2, with 9 bases fitting TRBD2. Germline trimming cut 6 bases from V and 4 bases from J; bases unmatched to any gene: 6. The CDR3 length is 15 residues. In germline, CDR1 is SEHNR, CDR2 FQNEAQ (reference sequence). CDR3 in amino acids: CASRPLAGPTGELFF. CDR3 nucleotides: TGTGCCAGCAGACCCCTAGCGGGACCCACCGGGGAGCTGTTTTTT.

CDR3 DNA sequence: TGTGCCAGCAGCCCCCAGGGGGTAATCCCGGGGGGCTACACCTTC. This translates into CASSPQGVIPGGYTF. This rearrangement joins TRBV6-5 to TRBJ1-2; 7 bases align to TRBD1. Germline CDR1 is MNHEY and CDR2 is SVGAGI. The junction had 15 bases not matched to a gene; V was cut back by 6 bases and J by 8 bases. This CDR3 has 15 amino acids.

The chain employs TRBV5-4 and TRBJ2-5; D gene ambiguous. Germline lookup yields CDR1 SGHNT and CDR2 YYREEE (reference sequence). V shed 4 bases and J shed 1 base, with 11 bases lying between them. This CDR3 is built from 14 residues. This CDR3 reads CASSTNRAQETQYF. The CDR3 nucleotides read TGTGCCAGCAGCACCAACAGAGCCCAAGAGACCCAGTACTTC.

The V gene is TRBV7-2, the J gene TRBJ1-4; 7 nucleotides agree with TRBD1. Losses at the gene ends were 5 bases for V and 7 bases for J; bases not matched to a gene: 13. Germline V gene data show CDR1 as SGHTA and CDR2 as FQGNSA. The length of the CDR3 is 16 residues. CDR3 nucleotide sequence: TGTGCCAGCAGCCCTAGCCTGACAGGGACGGCTGAAAAACTGTTTTTT. Its translation: CASSPSLTGTAEKLFF.

The V call is TRBV30, the J call TRBJ2-5; 8 positions match TRBD2. V lost 2 bases, J lost 7 bases, and 12 bases stayed unmatched. The CDR3 extends over 15 amino acids. Germline V gene lookup returns CDR1 GTSNPN and CDR2 SVGIG (reference sequence). This CDR3 is CAWSTPGGGSGTQYF. DNA for the CDR3: TGTGCCTGGAGTACCCCCGGGGGGGGGAGTGGGACCCAGTACTTC.